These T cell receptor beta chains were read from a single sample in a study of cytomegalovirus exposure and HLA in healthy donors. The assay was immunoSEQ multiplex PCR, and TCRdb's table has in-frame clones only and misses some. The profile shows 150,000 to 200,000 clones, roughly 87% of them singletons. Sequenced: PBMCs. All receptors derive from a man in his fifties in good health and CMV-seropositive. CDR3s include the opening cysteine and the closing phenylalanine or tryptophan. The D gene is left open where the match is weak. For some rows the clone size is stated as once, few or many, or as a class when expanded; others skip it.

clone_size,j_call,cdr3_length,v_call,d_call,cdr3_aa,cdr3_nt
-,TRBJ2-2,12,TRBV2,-,CASRGLSGELFF,TGTGCCAGCAGGGGGCTATCCGGGGAGCTGTTTTTT
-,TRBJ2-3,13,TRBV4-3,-,CASSQDSEDTQYF,TGCGCCAGCAGCCAAGACAGCGAGGATACGCAGTATTTT
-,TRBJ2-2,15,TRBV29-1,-,CSASWGLLPAGELFF,TGCAGCGCCTCATGGGGACTTCTACCCGCCGGGGAGCTGTTTTTT
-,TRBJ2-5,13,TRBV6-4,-,CASSAARGNEQYF,TGTGCCAGCAGTGCCGCCCGGGGTAATGAGCAGTACTTC
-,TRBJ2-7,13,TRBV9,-,CASSAERYDEQYF,TGTGCCAGCAGCGCCGAGAGATACGACGAGCAGTACTTC
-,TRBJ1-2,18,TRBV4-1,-,CASSARVGPKQGSGGYTF,TGCGCCAGCAGTGCAAGAGTTGGCCCAAAACAGGGCTCAGGAGGCTACACCTTC
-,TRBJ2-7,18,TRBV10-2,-,CASIEAASRRRSSYEQYF,TGCGCCAGCATCGAGGCGGCTAGCCGAAGGAGGAGCTCCTACGAGCAGTACTTC
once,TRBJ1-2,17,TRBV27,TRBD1,CASSTRQGSGVNYGYTF,TGTGCCAGCAGTACAAGACAGGGATCGGGGGTGAACTATGGCTACACCTTC
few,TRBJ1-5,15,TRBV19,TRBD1,CASSSTTGVNQPQHF,TGTGCCAGTAGTAGCACGACAGGGGTCAATCAGCCCCAGCATTTT
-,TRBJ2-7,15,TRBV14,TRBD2,CASSRTSGRGYEQYF,TGTGCCAGCAGCCGCACTAGCGGGAGAGGATACGAGCAGTACTTC
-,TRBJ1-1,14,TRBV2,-,CASRLTAGVTEAFF,TGTGCCAGCAGATTGACCGCAGGGGTCACTGAAGCTTTCTTT
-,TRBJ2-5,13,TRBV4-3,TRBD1,CASSVDRGETQYF,TGCGCCAGCAGCGTCGACAGGGGAGAGACCCAGTACTTC
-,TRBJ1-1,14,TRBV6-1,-,CASSDQGLNTEVFF,TGTGCCAGCAGTGACCAGGGGTTGAACACTGAAGTTTTCTTT
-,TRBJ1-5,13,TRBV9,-,CASSQGSNQPQHF,TGTGCCAGCAGCCAGGGGAGCAATCAGCCCCAGCATTTT
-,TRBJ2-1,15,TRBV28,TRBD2,CASLSRERSYNEQFF,TGTGCCAGCTTGTCGCGGGAGAGGTCCTACAATGAGCAGTTCTTC
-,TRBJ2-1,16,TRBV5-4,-,CASSLVGRGSYNEQFF,TGTGCCAGCAGCTTGGTGGGTCGGGGCTCCTACAATGAGCAGTTCTTC
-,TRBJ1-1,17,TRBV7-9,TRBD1,CASSPWTGLYEDTEAFF,TGTGCCAGCAGCCCTTGGACAGGGCTCTATGAGGACACTGAAGCTTTCTTT
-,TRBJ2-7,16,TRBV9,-,CASSVATTLFVHEQYF,TGTGCCAGCAGCGTAGCTACTACCCTCTTCGTCCACGAGCAGTACTTC
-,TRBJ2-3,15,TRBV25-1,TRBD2,CASSESGRWVDTQYF,TGTGCCAGCAGTGAGAGCGGGAGGTGGGTAGATACGCAGTATTTT
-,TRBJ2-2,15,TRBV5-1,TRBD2,CASSSLAGDTGELFF,TGCGCCAGCAGCTCACTAGCGGGGGACACCGGGGAGCTGTTTTTT
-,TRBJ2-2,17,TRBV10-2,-,CASRENLGTFNTGELFF,TGCGCCAGCAGAGAAAACCTCGGGACTTTCAACACCGGGGAGCTGTTTTTT
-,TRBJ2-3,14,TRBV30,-,CAWRGDTRTDTQYF,TGTGCCTGGAGGGGGGACACGCGCACAGATACGCAGTATTTT
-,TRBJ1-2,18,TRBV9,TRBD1,CASSPYGQGKRDQGGYTF,TGTGCCAGCAGTCCTTACGGACAGGGGAAACGCGATCAAGGCGGCTACACCTTC
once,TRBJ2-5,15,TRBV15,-,CATSRGTGIKETQYF,TGTGCCACCAGCAGAGGAACAGGGATCAAAGAGACCCAGTACTTC
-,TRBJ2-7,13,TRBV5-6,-,CASSPGSLYEQYF,TGTGCCAGCAGCCCCGGGAGTCTCTACGAGCAGTACTTC
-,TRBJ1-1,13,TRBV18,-,CASSPDTDTEAFF,TGTGCCAGCTCACCTGATACGGACACTGAAGCTTTCTTT
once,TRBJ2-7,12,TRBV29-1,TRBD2,CSVETSPYEQYF,TGCAGCGTTGAGACTAGCCCCTACGAGCAGTACTTC
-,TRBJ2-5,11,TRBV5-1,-,CASSLQETQYF,TGCGCCAGCAGCCTACAGGAGACCCAGTACTTC
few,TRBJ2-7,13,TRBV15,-,CATSRDIAYEQYF,TGTGCCACCAGCAGAGATATTGCGTACGAGCAGTACTTC
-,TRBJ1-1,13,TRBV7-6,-,CASSLEQNTEAFF,TGTGCCAGCAGCTTAGAACAGAACACTGAAGCTTTCTTT
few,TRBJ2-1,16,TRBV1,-,CTSSDPGLAVYNEQFF,TGCACCAGCAGTGATCCGGGACTAGCGGTCTACAATGAGCAGTTCTTC
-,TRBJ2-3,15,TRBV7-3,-,CASSLTSSSTDTQYF,TGTGCCAGCAGCTTAACGTCCTCTAGCACAGATACGCAGTATTTT
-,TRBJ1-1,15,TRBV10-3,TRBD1,CAITGDDFGNTEAFF,TGTGCCATTACAGGGGACGATTTTGGGAACACTGAAGCTTTCTTT
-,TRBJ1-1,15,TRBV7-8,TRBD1,CASSLLSGGLTEAFF,TGTGCCAGCAGCTTACTTTCAGGGGGCCTCACTGAAGCTTTCTTT
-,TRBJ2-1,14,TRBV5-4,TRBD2,CASSPSGTGDEQFF,TGTGCCAGCAGCCCTAGCGGGACGGGCGATGAGCAGTTCTTC
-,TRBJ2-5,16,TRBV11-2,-,CASSLGVGAAQETQYF,TGTGCCAGCAGCTTAGGGGTTGGAGCGGCCCAAGAGACCCAGTACTTC
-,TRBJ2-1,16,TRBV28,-,CATHALTGSSYNEQFF,TGTGCCACCCATGCCCTTACGGGGTCCTCCTACAATGAGCAGTTCTTC
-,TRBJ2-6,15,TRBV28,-,CASSLSGSGANVLTF,TGTGCCAGCAGTTTATCCGGTTCTGGGGCCAACGTCCTGACTTTC
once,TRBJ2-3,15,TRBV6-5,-,CASSYYQWRTDTQYF,TGTGCCAGCAGTTACTACCAGTGGAGGACAGATACGCAGTATTTT
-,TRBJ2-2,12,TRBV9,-,CASAQRSGELFF,TGTGCCAGCGCTCAGCGGAGCGGGGAGCTGTTTTTT
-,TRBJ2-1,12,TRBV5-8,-,CASSPRRYEQFF,TGTGCCAGCAGCCCTAGGAGGTATGAGCAGTTCTTC
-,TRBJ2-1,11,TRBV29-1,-,CSVDRYNEQFF,TGCAGCGTTGACAGATACAATGAGCAGTTCTTC
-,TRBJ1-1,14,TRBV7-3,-,CASSPPRRVVEAFF,TGTGCCAGCAGCCCCCCCCGGAGGGTAGTTGAAGCTTTCTTT
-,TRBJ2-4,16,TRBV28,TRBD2,CASSQTSGGIKNIQYF,TGTGCCAGCAGCCAGACTAGCGGGGGGATCAAAAACATTCAGTACTTC
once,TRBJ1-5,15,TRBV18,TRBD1,CASSLGQGTYQPQHF,TGTGCCAGCTCACTGGGACAGGGGACTTATCAGCCCCAGCATTTT
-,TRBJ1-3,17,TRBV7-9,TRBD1,CASSSRTGGVSGSTIYF,TGTGCCAGCAGCAGCAGGACAGGGGGAGTCTCTGGAAGCACCATATATTTT